This T cell receptor beta chain was documented in a study of T cells in Graves' hyperthyroidism and ophthalmopathy. This CDR3 region has 14 residues. Trimming cost V 0 bases and J 5 bases, with 9 bases left between them. The germline V gene has CDR1 SGDLS and CDR2 YYNGEE. RNA transcripts yielded amplified TCR beta CDR3 regions. TCR CDR3 regions were first amplified by RT-PCR with HTBI primers. TCRdb itself ran the multiplex PCR reads through MiXCR, one entry per CDR3 protein. The sample carries approximately 720,000 distinct CDR3 sequences, around 20% recorded once. The source of this sequence is a woman aged 45 to 65 with Graves' hyperthyroidism that later progressed to Graves' ophthalmopathy. Sequencing was carried out using blood. The genes are TRBV9 and TRBJ2-1; D is uncertain. The CDR3 sequence: CASSVDQAHNEQFF. The CDR3 coding sequence is TGTGCCAGCAGCGTAGATCAGGCCCACAATGAGCAGTTCTTC.